A single sample gave rise to the 21 T cell receptor beta chains below, sequenced in a study of cytomegalovirus exposure and HLA in healthy donors. Primers included in the PCR were 60 Vbeta and 13 Jbeta primers. TCRdb's table, derived via immunoSEQ multiplex PCR, lists solely in-frame clones and lacks some. This table has some 120,000 clones, approximately 82% appearing once. The sample taken for sequencing was PBMCs. Every receptor here comes from a man aged 18 to 30 in good health and CMV-seropositive.

The rearrangement links TRBV6-5 to TRBJ2-3, with 9 bases identical to TRBD2. This CDR3 region has 12 residues. Looked up from germline, CDR1 is MNHEY and CDR2 is SVGAGI. Trimming cost V 8 bases and J 6 bases; bases outside gene matches: 3. DNA of the CDR3: TGTGCCAGCCGAAGCGGGGGGGATACGCAGTATTTT. It is translated as CASRSGGDTQYF.

The rearrangement joins TRBV7-9 to TRBJ1-1; D not certain. CDR3 size: 16 residues. Trimming took off 5 bases at V and 4 bases at J, with 20 bases between the two ends. The germline gives CDR1 SEHNR, CDR2 FQNEAQ (reference sequence). CDR3 region: CASSPQLVAVGTEAFF. The CDR3 nucleotides are TGTGCCAGCAGCCCCCAGCTTGTGGCGGTCGGCACTGAAGCTTTCTTT.

The chain is built from TRBV6-6 and TRBJ2-7; D is possibly TRBD1 (5 bases). This CDR3 region has 13 residues. With 4 bases removed from V and 3 bases from J, the gap between germline ends came to 10 bases. Germline values: CDR1 MNHNY, CDR2 SVGAGI (reference sequence). The CDR3 here is CASSLRQSYEQYF. The CDR3 bases are TGTGCCAGCAGTTTGCGACAGAGCTACGAGCAGTACTTC.

This chain connects TRBV27 to TRBJ1-1; D gene unclear. V was pared by 2 bases and J by 3 bases, with 7 bases between. The CDR3 is made up of 13 amino acids. Germline values: CDR1 MNHEY, CDR2 SMNVEV (reference sequence). CDR3 sequence: CASSLGRYTEAFF. For the CDR3, the DNA is TGTGCCAGCAGTTTAGGGAGGTACACTGAAGCTTTCTTT.

The genes are TRBV4-1 and TRBJ2-5, with D possibly matching TRBD1 (7 bases). CDR3 length: 19 residues. Germline V gives CDR1 MGHRA, CDR2 YSYEKL. V gave up 0 bases and J gave up 0 bases, with 20 bases separating them. The CDR3 sequence is CASSQEGGAGIWHQETQYF. The CDR3 DNA is TGCGCCAGCAGCCAAGAAGGGGGCGCGGGGATTTGGCACCAAGAGACCCAGTACTTC.

The CDR3 region has the DNA TGTGCCAGCAGTTATATAGCGGGGCCTAGACCTACGCAGTATTTT. The encoded protein is CASSYIAGPRPTQYF. This chain uses TRBV27 with TRBJ2-3; 8 bases match TRBD2. V lost 4 bases and J lost 8; bases outside the gene matches: 11. The germline gives CDR1 MNHEY, CDR2 SMNVEV (reference sequence). CDR3 length equals 15 residues.

CDR3 sequence (DNA): TGTGCCAGCAAAGGGCAGGGCTATGGCTACACCTTC. As protein: CASKGQGYGYTF. V usage is TRBV2 and J usage is TRBJ1-2, with D possibly TRBD1 on 5 matching bases. The germline V gene encodes CDR1 SNHLY and CDR2 FYNNEI. V dropped 7 bases and J dropped 4 bases, with 10 bases sitting between them. The CDR3 length is 12 residues.

The V gene is TRBV4-1, the J gene TRBJ2-7, with D hard to call. The CDR3 totals 12 residues. V dropped 6 bases and J dropped 8 bases, with 14 bases sitting between them. The germline CDR1 and CDR2 sequences are MGHRA and YSYEKL. The CDR3 spells CASSPDGAKQYF. The DNA of the CDR3 is TGCGCCAGCAGTCCCGACGGAGCGAAGCAGTACTTC.

The chain couples TRBV5-4 to TRBJ1-5; D remains ambiguous. The CDR3 has 16 residues. Between the trimmed V and J ends, which lost 4 bases and 2 bases, there was a span of 16 bases. Germline V gives CDR1 SGHNT, CDR2 YYREEE (reference sequence). Here the CDR3 DNA reads TGTGCCAGCAGCCTTAAGTGGCCCGGGGGCAATCAGCCCCAGCATTTT. It translates to CASSLKWPGGNQPQHF.

V usage is TRBV30 and J usage is TRBJ2-7; 7 bases align to TRBD2. Germline assignment: CDR1 GTSNPN and CDR2 SVGIG (reference sequence). V gave up 3 bases and J gave up 3 bases; unmatched junction bases: 5. The CDR3 runs to 13 residues. Written as DNA, the CDR3 is TGTGCCTGGAGAAGGGACTACATCTACGAGCAGTACTTC. It encodes CAWRRDYIYEQYF. Full variable domain (outside the CDR3, taken from reference TRBV30 and TRBJ2-7): SQTIHQWPATLVQPVGSPLSLECTVEGTSNPNLYWYRQAAGRGLQLLFYSVGIGQISSEVPQNLSASRPQDRQFILSSKKLLLSDSGFYLCAWRRDYIYEQYFGPGTRLTVT.

This chain uses TRBV5-1 with TRBJ2-7, with D possibly matching TRBD1 (6 bases). Germline V gives CDR1 SGHRS, CDR2 YFSETQ. The CDR3 loop spans 12 amino acids. V shed 4 bases and J shed 4 bases, with 9 bases lying between them. CDR3 in amino acids: CASSIQGYEQYF. The CDR3 region has the DNA TGCGCCAGCAGCATTCAGGGGTACGAGCAGTACTTC.

The chain employs TRBV5-1 and TRBJ1-1; 9 bases map to TRBD1. The CDR3 covers 15 residues. Germline V gene data show CDR1 as SGHRS and CDR2 as YFSETQ. Trimming cost V 3 bases and J 0 bases; bases outside gene matches: 3. As DNA, the CDR3 is TGCGCCAGCAGCTGGACAGGGGCCGTGAACACTGAAGCTTTCTTT. Translation: CASSWTGAVNTEAFF. The full variable domain, in which reference TRBV5-1 and TRBJ1-1 provide the parts outside the CDR3, is KAGVTQTPRYLIKTRGQQVTLSCSPISGHRSVSWYQQTPGQGLQFLFEYFSETQRNKGNFPGRFSGRQFSNSRSEMNVSTLELGDSALYLCASSWTGAVNTEAFFGQGTRLTVV.

The V call is TRBV4-1, the J call TRBJ2-3, with TRBD2 as a possible D gene (5 bases). CDR3 size: 16 residues. Trimming shortened V by 0 bases and J by 1 base, and 11 bases separated the two germline ends. Germline CDR1 MGHRA, CDR2 YSYEKL. The CDR3 coding sequence is TGCGCCAGCAGCCAAGATTCTAGCTGGGGCACAGATACGCAGTATTTT. This encodes CASSQDSSWGTDTQYF.

The V gene is TRBV7-6, the J gene TRBJ2-3, with unresolved D. The V gene lost 1 base and the J gene lost 0 bases, with 11 bases spanning the gap. There are 16 residues in the CDR3. Per germline, CDR1 SGHVS and CDR2 FNYEAQ. The CDR3 nucleotides are TGTGCCAGCAGCTTAGATACAGTCTTTAGCACAGATACGCAGTATTTT. As protein: CASSLDTVFSTDTQYF.

The sample holds a few counts of this clone. V usage is TRBV29-1 and J usage is TRBJ2-2; no clear D gene. Germline CDR1 SQVTM, CDR2 ANQGSEA. CDR3 length: 12 residues. V lost 0 bases and J lost 6, with 5 bases in between. CDR3 nucleotide sequence: TGCAGCGTTGAAGATGTAGCCGGGGAGCTGTTTTTT. Its translation: CSVEDVAGELFF.

Only a few counts were recorded for this clone. Other DNA sequences from this sample encode an identical CDR3 as well. This sequence joins TRBV19 and TRBJ2-1; 8 nucleotides align to TRBD2. The length of the CDR3 is 14 residues. The V gene's germline CDR1 is LNHDA and CDR2 SQIVND (reference sequence). V lost 1 base and J lost 5; bases outside the gene matches: 1. CDR3 sequence reads: CASSIAGGDNEQFF. The CDR3 DNA follows: TGTGCCAGTAGTATAGCGGGGGGGGACAATGAGCAGTTCTTC.

The chain couples TRBV2 to TRBJ1-1; perhaps TRBD1 as D (6 bases). Germline V lookup: CDR1 SNHLY, CDR2 FYNNEI. CDR3 length: 14 residues. V was trimmed by 5 bases and J by 6 bases, leaving 16 bases between them. CDR3 in amino acids: CASSRTQGSPEAFF. Here the CDR3 DNA reads TGTGCCAGCAGTCGAACTCAGGGGAGTCCTGAAGCTTTCTTT.

This clone was recorded a few times. The chain uses TRBV5-6 and TRBJ1-3; D is uncertain. The V and J ends lost 0 bases and 4 bases respectively, with 14 bases between them. CDR3 length equals 16 residues. The V gene's germline CDR1 is SGHDT and CDR2 YYEEEE. Here the CDR3 reads CASSLVVPTSGNTIYF. Written as DNA, the CDR3 is TGTGCCAGCAGCTTGGTGGTACCTACCTCCGGAAACACCATATATTTT.

This clone was observed once. The rearrangement joins TRBV4-1 to TRBJ2-7; 8 positions match TRBD1. V was clipped by 2 bases and J by 5 bases; unmatched bases: 5. The CDR3 is made up of 14 amino acids. Germline V gene lookup returns CDR1 MGHRA and CDR2 YSYEKL. The CDR3 bases are TGCGCCAGCAGCCAATGGACAGGGAACGACGAGCAGTACTTC. Translating gives CASSQWTGNDEQYF.

The rearrangement joins TRBV18 to TRBJ1-1; 7 bases map to TRBD1. V was clipped by 4 bases and J by 4 bases; unmatched bases: 12. The CDR3 is 16 amino acids. Germline CDR1 is KGHSH and CDR2 is LQKENI. CDR3 sequence: CASSLRSTGLVTEAFF. CDR3 sequence (DNA): TGTGCCAGCTCACTTCGATCGACAGGGTTGGTCACTGAAGCTTTCTTT. The full variable domain, its missing parts supplied by reference TRBV18 and TRBJ1-1, is NAGVMQNPRHLVRRRGQEARLRCSPMKGHSHVYWYRQLPEEGLKFMVYLQKENIIDESGMPKERFSAEFPKEGPSILRIQQVVRGDSAAYFCASSLRSTGLVTEAFFGQGTRLTVV.

The rearrangement links TRBV28 to TRBJ2-7, with a tentative D call TRBD2 (5 bases). The CDR3 is made up of 13 amino acids. The germline CDR1 and CDR2 sequences are MDHEN and SYDVKM. Trimming removed 7 bases at V and 2 bases at J, with 12 bases between. CDR3 residues: CASTPGFPYEQYF. In nucleotides, the CDR3 is TGTGCCAGCACCCCGGGATTCCCCTACGAGCAGTACTTC.